The sequence of this T cell receptor beta chain was determined in a study of cytomegalovirus exposure and HLA in healthy donors (dated by TCRdb to between 2016 and 2019). About the study as a whole: According to a later analysis, the 120 or so validation repertoires were produced on the same platform as the roughly 700 repertoires of the first cohort. To predict cytomegalovirus infection status, the study combined high-throughput TCR immunosequencing, statistical association of individual TCRs with disease status, and machine learning. The aim of the study was to test whether cataloging public T cell receptors could identify signatures of past pathogen exposure. A separate validation cohort of over a hundred different subjects was used in addition to the 666-subject first cohort.

This clone was counted a single time. It has no known antigen specificity. Per-nucleotide qualities are absent, and no much larger clonotype sits a single base away. Reading from cysteine to phenylalanine, the CDR3 counts 15 amino acids. Left in the record is the CDR3 DNA by itself, 45 bases read in frame from the first base. The germline V gene specifies SNHLY as CDR1 and FYNNEI as CDR2. The germline V and J ends show losses of 6 bases and 1 base respectively, and no gene match explains 3 bases of the junction. The full study reports these points: The authors suggested that the approach could potentially be extended to other disease states and immunological phenotypes. The study gave a list of about 170 TCR beta chains associated with cytomegalovirus. While some public TCRs were present in many individuals, most TCR sequences turned up only very rarely across donors. In a later analysis, TCRs clustered in the first cohort were found to also tend to co-occur in the roughly 110 validation repertoires, with roughly 93% of cluster scores above 0. A later analysis lacked HLA typing for the validation cohort, so it scored co-occurrence in that cohort across all 120 repertoires. In vitro tests confirmed that a few of the cytomegalovirus-associated TCR beta chains recognize cytomegalovirus antigens. The classifier was reported to diagnose cytomegalovirus status with high specificity and sensitivity in both the original and validation cohorts.

Library preparation employed the immunoSEQ multiplex PCR assay. The published analysis was carried out like this. A statistical classification framework was built to diagnose cytomegalovirus status from the catalog of TCR beta chain sequences. TCRdb took over this immuneACCESS table, retaining in-frame rearrangements with V and J assigned. Such tables are incomplete; in checked studies, under half of the missing clones stem from an unresolved V gene, and the remainder is unexplained. For V, J and clone size, that table is used; D and trimming come from the DNA. This sample comprises under 150,000 clones, 85% to 90% of them detected only once. The top ten hold under 2% of the sample. The donors belonged to the validation cohort of about 120 subjects, which was separate from the approximately 700-subject first cohort.

The sample comprised PBMCs. The chain employs TRBV2 and TRBJ2-6; the junction holds 7 bases that match TRBD2. The source of this sequence is a young woman in good health and CMV-seronegative. The DNA sequence reads TGTGCCAGCAGCAGGACTAGATCTGGGGCCAACGTCCTGACTTTC. Its protein reads: CASSRTRSGANVLTF.